This T cell receptor (beta chain) was recorded in a study of cytomegalovirus exposure and HLA in healthy donors. Study in general: A data release that came early held 80 million or so unique TCRs from HLA-typed donors. Regarding the study as a whole: CMV serostatus alone was available as immune exposure information. The study labeled more than 150 TCR beta chains cytomegalovirus-associated.

Details on this clone: What it recognizes is unknown.

The primer mix had 60 Vbeta and 13 Jbeta primers. Libraries were prepared by immunoSEQ multiplex PCR; TCRdb keeps only in-frame clonotypes and omits some of them. The sample contains some 160,000 clones, over 65% of which appear only once. The CDR3 spans 14 residues. V dropped 3 bases and J dropped 5 bases, with 12 bases sitting between them. Per germline, CDR1 SNHLY and CDR2 FYNNEI. The source is a man in his 60s in good health and CMV-seronegative. The rearrangement uses TRBV2 and TRBJ2-3, with D perhaps matching TRBD2 (5 bases). The sample was PBMCs. This CDR3 is CASSEAASRDTQYF. For the CDR3, the DNA is TGTGCCAGCAGTGAGGCGGCTAGCCGAGATACGCAGTATTTT.